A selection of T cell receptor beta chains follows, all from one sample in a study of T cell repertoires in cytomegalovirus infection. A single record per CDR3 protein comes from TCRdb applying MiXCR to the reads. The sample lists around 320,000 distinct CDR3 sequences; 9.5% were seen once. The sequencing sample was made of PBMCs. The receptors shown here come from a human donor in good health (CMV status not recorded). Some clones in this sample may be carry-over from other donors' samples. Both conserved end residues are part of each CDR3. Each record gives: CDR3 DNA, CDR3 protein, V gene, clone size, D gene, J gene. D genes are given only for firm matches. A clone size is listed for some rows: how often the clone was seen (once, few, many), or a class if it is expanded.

DNA: TGCAGTGCTAGAGAGCTAGCGGGAAACTCCTACAATGAGCAGTTCTTC
CDR3: CSARELAGNSYNEQFF
V: TRBV20-1
size: few
D: TRBD2
J: TRBJ2-1

DNA: TGTGCCAGCAGCTTCGACAGGGGTACCGGGGAGCTGTTTTTT
CDR3: CASSFDRGTGELFF
V: TRBV7-2
size: many
D: TRBD1
J: TRBJ2-2

DNA: TGTGCCAGCAGCCCCGAGGGGCCAGAAGCTTTCTTT
CDR3: CASSPEGPEAFF
V: TRBV7-6
size: many
D: NA
J: TRBJ1-1

DNA: TGCGCCAGCAGCCAAGGTCAGCTGGGAGCAGACATTCAGTACTTC
CDR3: CASSQGQLGADIQYF
V: TRBV4-3
size: few
D: NA
J: TRBJ2-4

DNA: TGTGCCCACTCTGCAGGGGAAAACATTCAGTACTTC
CDR3: CAHSAGENIQYF
V: TRBV6-2/TRBV6-3
size: NA
D: NA
J: TRBJ2-4

DNA: TGTGCCAGCAGAAACATAGACAGCCAGTCCGCCCACAATGAGCAGTTCTTC
CDR3: CASRNIDSQSAHNEQFF
V: TRBV7-6
size: NA
D: NA
J: TRBJ2-1

DNA: TGTGCCAGCAGTTTAGAGGGATCCCCTGGAAACACCATATATTTT
CDR3: CASSLEGSPGNTIYF
V: TRBV12-3/TRBV12-4
size: few
D: NA
J: TRBJ1-3

DNA: TGTGCCAGCAGTTTATCGAAGGGCTACAGGGAGCAGTACTTC
CDR3: CASSLSKGYREQYF
V: TRBV27
size: NA
D: NA
J: TRBJ2-7

DNA: TGTGCCAGCAGCCTACTAACGGGGGGCAGCTTGTTC
CDR3: CASSLLTGGSLF
V: TRBV7-2
size: many
D: NA
J: TRBJ2-1

DNA: TGTGCCAGCAGCACAACTAGCGGGGGAAACACCGGGGAGCTGTTTTTT
CDR3: CASSTTSGGNTGELFF
V: TRBV7-2
size: many
D: TRBD2
J: TRBJ2-2

DNA: TGTGCCAGCAGCAAAGGACAGGGGACCGTCGTTAGCAATCAGCCCCAGCATTTT
CDR3: CASSKGQGTVVSNQPQHF
V: TRBV5-8
size: NA
D: TRBD1
J: TRBJ1-5

DNA: TGTGCCAGCAGCCCCTCCCGGGGGGGCTACACCTTC
CDR3: CASSPSRGGYTF
V: TRBV7-2
size: many
D: NA
J: TRBJ1-2

DNA: TGTGCCAGCAGTTTAGTCAGGGGGCTGTCTACTAATGAAAGACTGTTTTTT
CDR3: CASSLVRGLSTNERLFF
V: TRBV28
size: NA
D: TRBD1
J: TRBJ1-4

DNA: TGTGCCAGTAGTATCCCGACAGGGTTGGAAACCGGGGAGCTGTTTTTT
CDR3: CASSIPTGLETGELFF
V: TRBV19
size: NA
D: TRBD1
J: TRBJ2-2

DNA: TGCAGCGGGGCTGAGAACTATGGCTACACCTTC
CDR3: CSGAENYGYTF
V: TRBV29-1
size: many
D: NA
J: TRBJ1-2

DNA: TGTGCCAGCAGCTTCAGGGAGAACATTCAGTACTTC
CDR3: CASSFRENIQYF
V: TRBV7-6
size: many
D: NA
J: TRBJ2-4

DNA: TGTGCCAGCAGTCCGGGAGGGGTCGGAGAGACCCAGTACTTC
CDR3: CASSPGGVGETQYF
V: TRBV12-3/TRBV12-4
size: once
D: TRBD2
J: TRBJ2-5

DNA: TGTGCCAGTAGTTCCCTGGACGGAGCAACTAATGAAAAACTGTTTTTT
CDR3: CASSSLDGATNEKLFF
V: TRBV19
size: few
D: NA
J: TRBJ1-4

DNA: TGTGCCAGCAGCTTCGCCGGGACAGGGGGGTTAGATACGCAGTATTTT
CDR3: CASSFAGTGGLDTQYF
V: TRBV7-6
size: many
D: TRBD1
J: TRBJ2-3

DNA: TGCAGTGCTAGTCCCAGCAGCTCCTACAATGAGCAGTTCTTC
CDR3: CSASPSSSYNEQFF
V: TRBV20-1
size: few
D: NA
J: TRBJ2-1

DNA: TGTGCCAGCAGCTTAGTGGGAGTACTAACAGATGGCAATCAGCCCCAGCATTTT
CDR3: CASSLVGVLTDGNQPQHF
V: TRBV7-2
size: many
D: NA
J: TRBJ1-5

DNA: TGTGCCAGCAGCTTAAGGCCCTGGGGGGACTCCTCCTACGAGCAGTACTTC
CDR3: CASSLRPWGDSSYEQYF
V: TRBV7-8
size: few
D: NA
J: TRBJ2-7

DNA: TGTGCCAGCAGTTTGGGGAGCGGGAGTATTTACGAGCAGTACTTC
CDR3: CASSLGSGSIYEQYF
V: TRBV27
size: NA
D: TRBD2
J: TRBJ2-7

DNA: TGCAGTGTTTCAAGCGGAGACACCGGGGAGCTGTTTTTT
CDR3: CSVSSGDTGELFF
V: TRBV20-1
size: NA
D: NA
J: TRBJ2-2

DNA: TGCAGTGCTAGCGGGGGAGTCCTTCAGCGGGATACGCAGTATTTT
CDR3: CSASGGVLQRDTQYF
V: TRBV20-1
size: NA
D: NA
J: TRBJ2-3

DNA: TGTGCCAGCAGCTTAATGCGACAGTCGCTTGGCACAGATACGCAGTATTTT
CDR3: CASSLMRQSLGTDTQYF
V: TRBV7-2
size: many
D: NA
J: TRBJ2-3

DNA: TGTGCCAGCAGCACTCGGACTAGCTTGAACACCGGGGAGCTGTTTTTT
CDR3: CASSTRTSLNTGELFF
V: TRBV7-2
size: many
D: TRBD2
J: TRBJ2-2

DNA: TGCAGTGCTAGAGTAAGGACAGGACCTGAAAAACTGTTTTTT
CDR3: CSARVRTGPEKLFF
V: TRBV20-1
size: few
D: TRBD1
J: TRBJ1-4

DNA: TGTGCCAGCACCCTGTCACAGGGCTATGAGCAGTTCTTC
CDR3: CASTLSQGYEQFF
V: TRBV27
size: NA
D: NA
J: TRBJ2-1

DNA: TGTGCCAGCAGTTACCCCGGACAGGGGAGCACAGATACGCAGTATTTT
CDR3: CASSYPGQGSTDTQYF
V: TRBV6-6
size: many
D: TRBD1
J: TRBJ2-3

DNA: TGTGCCAGCAGTTTTGGGACGGCTAACAATGAGCAGTTCTTC
CDR3: CASSFGTANNEQFF
V: TRBV12-3/TRBV12-4
size: few
D: NA
J: TRBJ2-1

DNA: TGTGCCAGCAGCTACCGACAAGAACCCGGTCTCACTGAAGCTTTCTTT
CDR3: CASSYRQEPGLTEAFF
V: TRBV11-2
size: NA
D: NA
J: TRBJ1-1

DNA: TGTGCCAGCAGCTCCGGGACGCTGATAAATAATTCACCCCTCCACTTT
CDR3: CASSSGTLINNSPLHF
V: TRBV7-9
size: many
D: NA
J: TRBJ1-6

DNA: TGTGCCACAGGGATCCCCACAGATACGCAGTATTTT
CDR3: CATGIPTDTQYF
V: TRBV28
size: NA
D: NA
J: TRBJ2-3

DNA: TGTGCCAGTAGCCGTTCTTCCGGGACAGGGGGCCTGAACACTGAAGCTTTCTTT
CDR3: CASSRSSGTGGLNTEAFF
V: TRBV19
size: few
D: TRBD1
J: TRBJ1-1

DNA: TGTGCCAGCAGCTTCAGCCTCTACCAGCCCCAGCATTTT
CDR3: CASSFSLYQPQHF
V: TRBV7-2
size: many
D: NA
J: TRBJ1-5

DNA: TGTGCCAGCAGCCAAGGAGAGTCAGTCGGGCAGTACTTC
CDR3: CASSQGESVGQYF
V: TRBV4-2
size: many
D: NA
J: TRBJ2-7

DNA: TGTGCCAGTAGTATGGCCGGGGGGAGCAATCAGCCCCAGCATTTT
CDR3: CASSMAGGSNQPQHF
V: TRBV19
size: few
D: NA
J: TRBJ1-5

DNA: TGTGCCAGTACGGAGAAGGGGGTAGGCTACGAGCAGTACTTC
CDR3: CASTEKGVGYEQYF
V: TRBV19
size: few
D: NA
J: TRBJ2-7

DNA: TGTGCCAGCAGCTTAGAAACGGGGTCCACAGATACGCAGTATTTT
CDR3: CASSLETGSTDTQYF
V: TRBV7-2
size: many
D: NA
J: TRBJ2-3

DNA: TGTGCCAGCAGCTTGGCCCAAGGGCCAGGGGCACTACGGACCTACGAGCAGTACTTC
CDR3: CASSLAQGPGALRTYEQYF
V: TRBV7-8
size: NA
D: NA
J: TRBJ2-7

DNA: TGTGCCAGCAGTCCCCGCCCACAGGCGTACAATGAGCAGTTCTTC
CDR3: CASSPRPQAYNEQFF
V: TRBV27
size: few
D: NA
J: TRBJ2-1

DNA: TGTGCCAGCAGCCCGCGAAACAGGGGAAACTATGGCTACACCTTC
CDR3: CASSPRNRGNYGYTF
V: TRBV12-3/TRBV12-4
size: many
D: TRBD1
J: TRBJ1-2

DNA: TGTGCCAGCAGTGAGAGACCGGGACTAGCGGGGGGGAATGAGCAGTTCTTC
CDR3: CASSERPGLAGGNEQFF
V: TRBV6-1
size: few
D: TRBD2
J: TRBJ2-1

DNA: TGTGCCAGCAGAGACAGGGGCTCTGGAAACACCATATATTTT
CDR3: CASRDRGSGNTIYF
V: TRBV12-3/TRBV12-4
size: NA
D: TRBD1
J: TRBJ1-3

DNA: TGTGCCACCAGCAGAGATGGACTAGCGGGGGTCTACGAGCAGTACTTC
CDR3: CATSRDGLAGVYEQYF
V: TRBV15
size: few
D: TRBD2
J: TRBJ2-7

DNA: TGTGCCAGCAGGGGGACAGGGCCCGGGTCCGAGCAGTACTTC
CDR3: CASRGTGPGSEQYF
V: TRBV28
size: few
D: TRBD1
J: TRBJ2-7

DNA: TGTGCCAGCAGCTTTGACAGGGTTAATCAGCCCCAGCATTTT
CDR3: CASSFDRVNQPQHF
V: TRBV6-1
size: many
D: TRBD1
J: TRBJ1-5

DNA: TGCAGTGCGCCGGTCGGTTGGAGCACTGAAGCTTTCTTT
CDR3: CSAPVGWSTEAFF
V: TRBV20-1
size: NA
D: NA
J: TRBJ1-1

DNA: TGCAGCGGGGGGAACGGCTTGAACACTGAAGCTTTCTTT
CDR3: CSGGNGLNTEAFF
V: TRBV29-1
size: many
D: NA
J: TRBJ1-1

DNA: TGTGCCAGTAGTATGTATGGCTCTGGAAACACCATATATTTT
CDR3: CASSMYGSGNTIYF
V: TRBV19
size: NA
D: NA
J: TRBJ1-3

DNA: TGCAGTGCTAAGGGTACTAGCACAGATACGCAGTATTTT
CDR3: CSAKGTSTDTQYF
V: TRBV20-1
size: many
D: NA
J: TRBJ2-3

DNA: TGTGCCAGCAGCTACCGTGGATCCGGGCGGAATTCACCCCTCCACTTT
CDR3: CASSYRGSGRNSPLHF
V: TRBV7-2
size: many
D: NA
J: TRBJ1-6

DNA: TGTGCCATCGCGGAGGGGGAAACTGGGGCCAACGTCCTGACTTTC
CDR3: CAIAEGETGANVLTF
V: TRBV10-3
size: few
D: NA
J: TRBJ2-6

DNA: TGTGCCAGCTCTTCTCTAGCGGGAGCTTACGGGACCCAGTACTTC
CDR3: CASSSLAGAYGTQYF
V: TRBV28
size: NA
D: TRBD2
J: TRBJ2-5

DNA: TGTGCCAGCAGCTTAGCGGGCGGCGGAAACACCGGGGAGCTGTTTTTT
CDR3: CASSLAGGGNTGELFF
V: TRBV7-9
size: many
D: NA
J: TRBJ2-2

DNA: TGCGCCAGCAGTAAAATAGCGGGAGCCGACGAGCAGTACTTC
CDR3: CASSKIAGADEQYF
V: TRBV10-1
size: NA
D: TRBD2
J: TRBJ2-7

DNA: TGTGCCAGCAGCACGCCGGGACTCCCTGGGGCCCAGTACTTC
CDR3: CASSTPGLPGAQYF
V: TRBV28
size: NA
D: NA
J: TRBJ2-5

DNA: TGTGCCAGCTCCCTAGAGCGGGTTGAGCAGTTCTTC
CDR3: CASSLERVEQFF
V: TRBV18
size: NA
D: NA
J: TRBJ2-1